This T cell receptor (beta chain) was recorded in a study of identical twins. Study-level points and caveats: Zero-insertion analyses could be partly confounded by invariant MAIT and iNKT cells. Weaker excess twin sharing was seen among beta out-of-frame sequences. Modeled out-of-frame TCR alpha sharing in monozygotic twins fell below observed levels.

This clonotype has more than one count but fewer than ten. What it binds is unknown. cDNA carried unique molecular identifiers, and a universal primer site was added by template switching. TCRdb reanalysed the 5' RACE reads using MiXCR and keeps one entry per CDR3 protein. The profile covers some 570,000 distinct CDR3 sequences, with more than 20% appearing a single time and around 0.48% taken by the ten largest. Trimming cost V 7 bases and J 9 bases; bases outside gene matches: 9. Germline CDR1 LNHDA, CDR2 SQIVND (reference sequence). The CDR3 loop spans 14 amino acids. In addition, the sample was reused for a study of yellow fever vaccine responses in identical twins.

The V gene is TRBV19, the J gene TRBJ2-1; 10 bases are a match to TRBD2. This sequence was found in a woman under 30 in good health. Specimen: CD4+ T cells sorted from blood. CDR3 coding DNA: TGTGCCAGTAAGAAGCGGGAGGGCCGCAGTGAGCAGTTCTTC. Amino acid sequence: CASKKREGRSEQFF.